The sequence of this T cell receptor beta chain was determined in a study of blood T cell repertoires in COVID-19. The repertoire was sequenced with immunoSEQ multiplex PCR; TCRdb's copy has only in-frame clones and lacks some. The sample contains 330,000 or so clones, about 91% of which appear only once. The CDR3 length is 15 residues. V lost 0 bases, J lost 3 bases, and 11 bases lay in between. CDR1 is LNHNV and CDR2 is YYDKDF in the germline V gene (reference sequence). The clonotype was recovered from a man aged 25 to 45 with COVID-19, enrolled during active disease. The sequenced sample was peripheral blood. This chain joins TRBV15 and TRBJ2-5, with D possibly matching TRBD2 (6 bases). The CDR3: CATSRDGGWEETQYF. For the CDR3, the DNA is TGTGCCACCAGCAGAGATGGGGGGTGGGAAGAGACCCAGTACTTC. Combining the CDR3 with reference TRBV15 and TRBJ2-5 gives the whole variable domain DAMVIQNPRYQVTQFGKPVTLSCSQTLNHNVMYWYQQKSSQAPKLLFHYYDKDFNNEADTPDNFQSRRPNTSFCFLDIRSPGLGDTAMYLCATSRDGGWEETQYFGPGTRLLVL.